These 22 T cell receptor beta chains were all obtained from the same sample, sequenced in a study of T cells in Graves' hyperthyroidism and ophthalmopathy. What was amplified from RNA transcripts were TCR beta CDR3 regions. The HTBI primer set drove a first-round RT-PCR of the TCR CDR3. From the multiplex PCR reads, TCRdb called clonotypes with MiXCR, one entry per CDR3 protein. In the table there are 500,000 to 600,000 distinct CDR3 sequences, about half of which are singletons. The sequencing sample was made of peripheral blood or thyroid tissue (not recorded which). The receptors were gathered from a woman between 18 and 29 years old with Graves' hyperthyroidism.

V gene TRBV5-1 combines with J gene TRBJ2-1, with 11 bases lining up with TRBD2. This CDR3 is built from 15 residues. Germline values: CDR1 SGHRS, CDR2 YFSETQ. Unmatched junction bases numbered 4, after V lost 2 bases and J lost 6 bases. The CDR3 reads CASSFAGLAVNEQFF. DNA for the CDR3: TGCGCCAGCAGCTTTGCGGGACTAGCGGTCAATGAGCAGTTCTTC.

V gene TRBV20-1 combines with J gene TRBJ1-2; 8 positions match TRBD1. This CDR3 spans 12 amino acids. Trimming took 6 bases from V and 6 from J; bases not matched to a gene: 6. From germline, CDR1 is DFQATT and CDR2 SNEGSKA (reference sequence). CDR3 loop: CSASSTGDGYTF. CDR3 coding DNA: TGCAGTGCAAGCTCGACAGGGGATGGCTACACCTTC.

The chain's CDR3 is CASSLMTEDEQFF. The CDR3 bases are TGTGCCAGCAGCTTAATGACGGAGGATGAGCAGTTCTTC. The V gene is TRBV7-3, the J gene TRBJ2-1; TRBD2 might be the D (5 bases). The germline V gene has CDR1 SGHTA and CDR2 FQGTGA. The V gene lost 1 base and the J gene lost 8 bases, with 9 bases spanning the gap. This CDR3 has 13 residues.

This clonotype was picked up many times. V is TRBV12-3 or TRBV12-4 and J is TRBJ2-5; 9 bases are a match to TRBD2. This CDR3 has 14 residues. Germline trimming cut 8 bases from V and 6 bases from J; bases unmatched to any gene: 10. The CDR3 loop reads CASRLGTSYQTQYF. The CDR3 DNA is TGTGCCAGCCGACTCGGGACTAGCTACCAGACCCAGTACTTC.

This sequence joins TRBV12-5 and TRBJ2-2; 7 positions match TRBD1. The CDR3 extends over 19 amino acids. From germline, CDR1 is LGHNT and CDR2 FRNRAP. Losses at the gene ends were 0 bases for V and 2 bases for J; bases not matched to a gene: 12. CDR3 sequence (DNA): TGTGCTAGTGGTTTGGTACTGGGCAGGGGGTCCTTAAACACCGGGGAGCTGTTTTTT. It specifies CASGLVLGRGSLNTGELFF.

The V gene is TRBV24-1, the J gene TRBJ2-7; 10 bases fit TRBD2. V was pared by 4 bases and J by 6 bases, with 29 bases of the junction left unmatched. Germline V gives CDR1 KGHDR, CDR2 SFDVKD. This CDR3 spans 22 amino acids. The CDR3 DNA is TGTGCCACCAGTGACGGCAGCAAACGGCCGCTAGCGGGAGCATTATACGGCCTCGAGCAGTACTTC. Translating it yields CATSDGSKRPLAGALYGLEQYF.

This sequence joins TRBV24-1 and TRBJ1-2; D uncertain. The CDR3 covers 12 residues. The V gene's germline CDR1 is KGHDR and CDR2 SFDVKD. V was cut by 2 bases and J by 8 bases, with 8 bases left in between. The CDR3 is CATSDWAWGYTF. The CDR3 nucleotides are TGTGCCACCAGTGATTGGGCATGGGGCTACACCTTC.

A note on this clonotype: This may arise from a read error, as a much more abundant clone is one base away. The DNA for the CDR3 is TGCGCCAGCAGCAGGAGCGGGGGAGAAACCTACGAGCAGTACTTC. Translating gives CASSRSGGETYEQYF. V and J are TRBV4-3 and TRBJ2-7; 8 nucleotides match TRBD2. In germline, CDR1 is LGHNA, CDR2 YSLEER. CDR3 length: 15 amino acids. The ends lost 5 bases at V and 2 bases at J; junction bases unmatched: 8.

This clonotype came up once. This CDR3 is CASSSLLADQETQHF. The CDR3 region has the DNA TGTGCCAGCAGCTCACTACTAGCGGACCAAGAGACCCAGCATTTT. The gene calls are TRBV11-2 and TRBJ1-5; D is undetermined. Germline CDR1 reads SGHAT; CDR2 reads FQNNGV. This CDR3 contains 15 residues. Trimming stripped 4 bases from V and 11 bases from J, with 21 bases between. The variable domain in full, with the rest retrieved from reference TRBV11-2 and TRBJ1-5, is EAGVAQSPRYKIIEKRQSVAFWCNPISGHATLYWYQQILGQGPKLLIQFQNNGVVDDSQLPKDRFSAERLKGVDSTLKIQPAKLEDSAVYLCASSSLLADQETQHFGDGTRLSIL.

This clonotype was observed a handful of times. The J gene is TRBJ2-1, the V gene TRBV15, with 9 nucleotides matching TRBD2. Germline loops: CDR1 LNHNV, CDR2 YYDKDF (reference sequence). This CDR3 spans 14 amino acids. J gave up 6 bases and V 5 bases, and 5 bases lay outside the gene matches. The CDR3 nucleotides are TGTGCCACCAGCGGACGACTAGCGGTCAATGAGCAGTTCTTC. It is translated as CATSGRLAVNEQFF.

The chain joins TRBV7-6 to TRBJ1-3; D may be TRBD1 (6 bases). V was shortened by 5 bases and J by 8 bases, with 19 bases between the two germline ends. CDR1 is SGHVS, CDR2 FNYEAQ, per germline. The CDR3 is 15 amino acids. CDR3 region: CASSKDSDYGYTIYF. CDR3 nucleotide sequence: TGTGCCAGCAGCAAGGACAGCGACTATGGCTACACCATATATTTT.

The gene calls are TRBV9 and TRBJ2-3; a weak D match, TRBD1 (5 bases). This CDR3 contains 15 residues. Deletions cut 3 bases from V and 2 bases from J, with 13 bases between. CDR1 is SGDLS and CDR2 is YYNGEE in the germline V gene. CDR3 amino acids: CASSDLTASTDTQYF. For the CDR3, the DNA is TGTGCCAGCAGCGACCTGACAGCATCCACAGATACGCAGTATTTT. Using reference TRBV9 and TRBJ2-3 for the parts outside the CDR3, the full variable domain is DSGVTQTPKHLITATGQRVTLRCSPRSGDLSVYWYQQSLDQGLQFLIQYYNGEERAKGNILERFSAQQFPDLHSELNLSSLELGDSALYFCASSDLTASTDTQYFGPGTRLTVL.

Ten or more counts support this clonotype. The chain has TRBV12-3 or TRBV12-4 and TRBJ1-1; a possible D gene is TRBD1 (6 bases). V was clipped by 5 bases and J by 5 bases, with 15 bases between them. The CDR3 sequence is 14 residues long. The CDR3: CASSPSQGLTEAFF. The CDR3 coding sequence is TGTGCCAGCAGTCCGTCGCAGGGGCTGACTGAAGCTTTCTTT.

As for this clonotype: Its ends do not fully match the called genes, so a read error is possible. The CDR3 coding sequence is TGTGCCAGCAGCCGCCGGGATAGCGGGGCACAAGAGGCCCAGTACTTC. This translates into CASSRRDSGAQEAQYF. V is TRBV2 and J is TRBJ2-5; 8 bases are a match to TRBD2. The CDR3 is 16 amino acids. Germline-derived CDR1 and CDR2 are SNHLY and FYNNEI. Combining the CDR3 with reference TRBV2 and TRBJ2-5 gives the whole variable domain EPEVTQTPSHQVTQMGQEVILRCVPISNHLYFYWYRQILGQKVEFLVSFYNNEISEKSEIFDDQFSVERPDGSNFTLKIRSTKLEDSAMYFCASSRRDSGAQEAQYFGPGTRLLVL.

This clonotype was recorded at least ten times. V and J are TRBV4-1 and TRBJ2-5; D ambiguous. Trimming cost V 1 base and J 2 bases, with 14 bases left between them. The length of the CDR3 is 16 residues. Germline-derived CDR1 and CDR2 are MGHRA and YSYEKL. The CDR3 region has the DNA TGCGCCAGCAGCCAAGTTCCATGGCGAGCTCAAGAGACCCAGTACTTC. It translates to CASSQVPWRAQETQYF.

This clonotype was counted at least ten times. This chain uses TRBV11-2 with TRBJ1-4; 9 nucleotides agree with TRBD1. The CDR3 extends over 15 amino acids. The germline gives CDR1 SGHAT, CDR2 FQNNGV. Trimming cost V 6 bases and J 4 bases; bases outside gene matches: 6. The CDR3 sequence: CASRHPGQGNEKLFF. CDR3 DNA sequence: TGTGCCAGCAGGCATCCGGGACAGGGTAATGAAAAACTGTTTTTT.

This clonotype was recorded many times. The chain carries TRBV10-2 and TRBJ2-3, with 8 bases lining up with TRBD2. The CDR3 is 12 residues long. CDR1 and CDR2 (germline): WSHSY, SAAADI. V was pared by 3 bases and J by 10 bases, with 3 bases of the junction left unmatched. CDR3 in amino acids: CASSEGLAAQYF. In DNA, the CDR3 is TGCGCCAGCAGTGAAGGACTAGCTGCGCAGTATTTT.

The chain links TRBV29-1 to TRBJ1-6; no clear D gene. The CDR3 spans 13 residues. Germline-derived CDR1 and CDR2 are SQVTM and ANQGSEA. Trimming left V 8 bases short and J 6 bases short, with 14 bases between. CDR3 in DNA: TGCAGCAGTTACAAGGACGGTAATTCACCCCTCCACTTT. This codes for CSSYKDGNSPLHF.

There are a few counts of this clonotype. The chain links TRBV30 to TRBJ1-4; D gene unclear. Germline values: CDR1 GTSNPN, CDR2 SVGIG (reference sequence). The CDR3 consists of 15 residues. Trimming pared 0 bases from V and 7 bases from J, leaving 15 bases between. CDR3 DNA: TGTGCCTGGAGTGTACGACTGGAAGACCTTGAAAAACTGTTTTTT. Amino acids: CAWSVRLEDLEKLFF.

The chain recombines TRBV10-3 with TRBJ2-2; 12 bases are shared with TRBD1. V shed 11 bases, J shed 2 bases, and the junction held 12 bases outside the gene matches. CDR3 length: 17 amino acids. Germline CDR1 is ENHRY and CDR2 is SYGVKD. The CDR3 reads CAGSTGTGGANTGELFF. The CDR3 coding sequence is TGTGCCGGATCGACCGGGACAGGGGGCGCCAACACCGGGGAGCTGTTTTTT.

This clonotype was counted many times. A read error may produce the germline difference seen at one junction end. This chain uses TRBV4-1 with TRBJ1-5; no firm D call. CDR3 length: 14 amino acids. Germline V gene sequence: CDR1 MGHRA, CDR2 YSYEKL. The CDR3 protein is CASSPRTVNQPQHF. The CDR3 coding sequence is TGTGCCAGCAGCCCACGGACGGTCAATCAGCCCCAGCATTTT.

The chain has TRBV15 and TRBJ1-2; D not certain. Germline V gene lookup returns CDR1 LNHNV and CDR2 YYDKDF (reference sequence). The CDR3 contains 12 residues. Trimming cost V 5 bases and J 6 bases, with 10 bases left between them. CDR3 in DNA: TGTGCCACCAGCCAAGATAAGGATGGCTACACCTTC. This codes for CATSQDKDGYTF.